The present entry profiles one T cell receptor beta chain with its context. There are 14 residues in the CDR3. V lost 2 bases, J lost 0 bases, and 5 bases lay in between. The germline V gene encodes CDR1 SGHNT and CDR2 YENEEA. Sequencing was performed with immunoSEQ multiplex PCR; in TCRdb, only in-frame clones are kept and a portion is missing. The table lists around 25,000 clones, about four fifths of them singletons. This sample was taken from a study of preoperative IRX-2 immunotherapy in early breast cancer. The treatment is: preoperative locoregional IRX-2 cytokine immunotherapy. Samples came from a phase Ib trial of preoperative locoregional IRX-2 cytokine immunotherapy.

This clonotype originated in a human donor with breast cancer. The source material was lymph node tissue, sampled before IRX-2 immunotherapy. The chain has TRBV11-3 and TRBJ1-3; D not resolved. As DNA, the CDR3 is TGTGCCAGCAGCTTACGGTGCTCTGGAAACACCATATATTTT. It is translated as CASSLRCSGNTIYF.